This is a list of T cell receptor beta chains from one sample in a study of immune cell composition in non-small cell lung cancer. The data were produced by immunoSEQ multiplex PCR, yet TCRdb's version contains in-frame clones alone and is incomplete. Among 6,000 to 8,500 clones listed, 68% were seen once. Sequenced material: lung tumor tissue. These TCRs come from a human donor with non-small cell lung cancer. The CDR3 runs from the conserved cysteine through the conserved F or W. Each record gives: V gene, D gene, clone size, J gene, CDR3 DNA, CDR3 protein. A D gene is named only where the DNA matches it firmly. Size tells how often a clone was seen (once, few, many) or the class of an expanded clone, and some rows leave it out.

TRBV5-1	NA	NA	TRBJ2-7	TGCGCCAGCAGCCGGACCCTAGGGGGGGGGTACGAGCAGTACTTC	CASSRTLGGGYEQYF
TRBV6-5	NA	NA	TRBJ2-5	TGTGCCAGCAGTTACTACACCCCCGGGGAGACCCAGTACTTC	CASSYYTPGETQYF
TRBV5-4	TRBD2	once	TRBJ2-3	TGTGCCAGCAGCTTGTCGGCCCCAGGGCGGGCTAGCGGGAGACTGGATACGCAGTATTTT	CASSLSAPGRASGRLDTQYF
TRBV7-2	NA	NA	TRBJ2-7	TGTGCCAGCAGCTCTTACTTGAGGGCCTACGAGCAGTACTTC	CASSSYLRAYEQYF
TRBV7-6	TRBD2	NA	TRBJ2-5	TGTGCCAGCAGCTTTGGGACTAGCGGGAGGGCCAGAGGAGAGACCCAGTACTTC	CASSFGTSGRARGETQYF
TRBV9	TRBD1	NA	TRBJ1-2	TGTGCCAGCAGCGCCGCAGGGGGCGCTGACTATGGCTACACCTTC	CASSAAGGADYGYTF
TRBV30	TRBD2	NA	TRBJ2-7	TGTGCCTGGAGGGGGGGGGTAACCTACGAGCAGTACTTC	CAWRGGVTYEQYF
TRBV4-2	TRBD2	NA	TRBJ2-7	TGTGCCAGCAGCCAGATGGGGACTACGGTCCACGAGCAGTACTTC	CASSQMGTTVHEQYF
TRBV7-8	TRBD2	NA	TRBJ2-1	TGTGCCAGCAGATATGCCTCCGGGACTAGCGAGGGTGAGCAGTTCTTC	CASRYASGTSEGEQFF
TRBV11-2	TRBD2	NA	TRBJ2-7	TGTGCCAGCAGCTCCGGACTAGCGGGAGGTCGGGAGCAGTACTTC	CASSSGLAGGREQYF